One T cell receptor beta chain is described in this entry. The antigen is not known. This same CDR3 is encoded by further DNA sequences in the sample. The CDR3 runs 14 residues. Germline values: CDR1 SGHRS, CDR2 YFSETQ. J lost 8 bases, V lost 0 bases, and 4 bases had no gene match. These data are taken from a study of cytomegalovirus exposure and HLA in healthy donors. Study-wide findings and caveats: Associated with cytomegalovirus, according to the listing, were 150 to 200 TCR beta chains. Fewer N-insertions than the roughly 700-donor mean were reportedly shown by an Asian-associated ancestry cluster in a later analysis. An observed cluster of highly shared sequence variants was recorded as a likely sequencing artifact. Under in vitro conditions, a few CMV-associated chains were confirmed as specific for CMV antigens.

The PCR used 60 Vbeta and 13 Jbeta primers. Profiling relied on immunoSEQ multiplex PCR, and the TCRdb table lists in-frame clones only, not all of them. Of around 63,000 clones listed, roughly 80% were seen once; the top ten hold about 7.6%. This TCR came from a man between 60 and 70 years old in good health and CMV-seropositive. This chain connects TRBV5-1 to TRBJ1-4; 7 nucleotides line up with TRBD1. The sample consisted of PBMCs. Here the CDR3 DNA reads TGCGCCAGCAGCTTGGACAGGGGTAGCGAAAAACTGTTTTTT. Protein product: CASSLDRGSEKLFF.